Included here is one T cell receptor beta chain sequence, with context. The antigen is unknown. TCRdb reprocessed the RT-PCR reads via MiXCR and lists one record per CDR3 protein. This table has 500,000 to 600,000 distinct CDR3 sequences, approximately 12% appearing once. The CDR3 has 13 amino acids. With 3 bases clipped from V and 8 bases from J, the junction kept 5 bases outside the gene matches. Germline lookup yields CDR1 SGHRS and CDR2 YFSETQ. This record comes from a study of response to subunit inactivated influenza vaccine. Notes on the study in general: Each seasonal flu vaccination may recruit only limited new T cells, authors suggested.

The sequence was collected from a man between 45 and 60 years old who received an inactivated influenza vaccine. The sample was PBMCs from blood, taken about 40 days after vaccination. The chain carries TRBV5-1 and TRBJ1-2; TRBD1 agrees at 9 bases. Here the CDR3 reads CASSWGQGGGYTF. CDR3 DNA sequence: TGCGCCAGCAGCTGGGGACAGGGCGGCGGCTACACCTTC.